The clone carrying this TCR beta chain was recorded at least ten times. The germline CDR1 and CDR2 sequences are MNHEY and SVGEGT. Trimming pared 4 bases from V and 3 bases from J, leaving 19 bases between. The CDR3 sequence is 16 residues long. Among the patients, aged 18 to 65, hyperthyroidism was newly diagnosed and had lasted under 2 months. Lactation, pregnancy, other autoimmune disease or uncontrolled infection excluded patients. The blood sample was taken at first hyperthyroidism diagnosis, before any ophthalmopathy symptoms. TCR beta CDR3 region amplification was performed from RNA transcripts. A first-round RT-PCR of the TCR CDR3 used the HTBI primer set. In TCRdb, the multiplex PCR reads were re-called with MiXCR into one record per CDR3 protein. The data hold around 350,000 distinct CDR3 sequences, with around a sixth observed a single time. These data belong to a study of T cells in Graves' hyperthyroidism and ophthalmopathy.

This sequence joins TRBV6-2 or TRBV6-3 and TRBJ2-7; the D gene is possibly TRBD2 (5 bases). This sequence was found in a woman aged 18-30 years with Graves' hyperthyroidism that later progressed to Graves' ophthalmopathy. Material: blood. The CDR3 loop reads CASSWEEGMILYEQYF. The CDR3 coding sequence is TGTGCCAGCAGTTGGGAAGAGGGCATGATCCTCTACGAGCAGTACTTC.